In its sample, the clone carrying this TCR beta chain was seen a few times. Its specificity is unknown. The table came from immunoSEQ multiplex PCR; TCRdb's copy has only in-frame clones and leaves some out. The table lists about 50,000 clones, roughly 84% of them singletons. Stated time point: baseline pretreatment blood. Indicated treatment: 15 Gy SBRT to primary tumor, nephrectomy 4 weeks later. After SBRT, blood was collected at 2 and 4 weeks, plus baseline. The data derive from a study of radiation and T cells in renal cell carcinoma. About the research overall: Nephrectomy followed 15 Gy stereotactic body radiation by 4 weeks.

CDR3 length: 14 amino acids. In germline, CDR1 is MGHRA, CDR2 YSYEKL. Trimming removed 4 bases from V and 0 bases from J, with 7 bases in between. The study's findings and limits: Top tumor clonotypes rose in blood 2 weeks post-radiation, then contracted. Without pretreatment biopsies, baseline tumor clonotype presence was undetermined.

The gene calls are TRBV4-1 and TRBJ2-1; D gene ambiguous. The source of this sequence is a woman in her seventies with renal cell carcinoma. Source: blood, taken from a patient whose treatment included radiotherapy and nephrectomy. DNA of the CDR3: TGCGCCAGCAGCCTCGCGAGCTCCTACAATGAGCAGTTCTTC. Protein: CASSLASSYNEQFF.